Listed below are T cell receptor beta chains from one sample, sequenced in a study of T cells in Graves' hyperthyroidism and ophthalmopathy. TCRdb re-analysed the multiplex PCR reads in MiXCR, keeping a single row per CDR3 protein. Of 550,000 to 700,000 distinct CDR3 sequences in the sample, about half were seen once. The sequenced sample consisted of peripheral blood or thyroid tissue (not recorded which). These receptors came from an adult woman with Graves' disease, either hyperthyroidism or ophthalmopathy (not recorded which). Each CDR3 is given with its conserved first and last residue.

cdr3_length	v_call	j_call	cdr3_aa
14	TRBV12-3/TRBV12-4	TRBJ2-7	CASSLGTGQGRQYF
13	TRBV10-3	TRBJ2-7	CAISEIDPYEQYF
12	TRBV29-1	TRBJ1-1	CSVPTGNTEAFF
20	TRBV15	TRBJ2-6	CATSLTAASARSSGANVLTF
16	TRBV7-9	TRBJ1-3	CASSSFPRSPGNTIYF
14	TRBV7-9	TRBJ2-5	CASSRLAVERTQYF
16	TRBV15	TRBJ2-7	CATSVPGTGPPYEQYF
10	TRBV29-1	TRBJ1-4	CSVLGEKLFF
11	TRBV7-9	TRBJ1-5	CASSGDKAQHF
14	TRBV5-1	TRBJ1-1	CASSLTGPSNEAFF
13	TRBV7-9	TRBJ2-7	CASSPNKAYEQYF
13	TRBV2	TRBJ1-1	CATTPPGYTEAFF
15	TRBV6-1	TRBJ2-5	CASKGAGTGEETQYF
12	TRBV10-1	TRBJ2-3	CASSLRGDTQYF
14	TRBV9	TRBJ1-2	CASSVTSGPQGNTF
17	TRBV19	TRBJ1-5	CASSIAGGTGGGQPQHF
13	TRBV24-1	TRBJ2-5	CATSSSGRETQYF
11	TRBV12-5	TRBJ2-4	CAPLARHIQYF
17	TRBV6-6	TRBJ2-7	CASSPRPLQGPTYEQYF
14	TRBV20-1	TRBJ2-7	CSAREGTDGNEQYF
14	TRBV7-6	TRBJ2-2	CASSTSVGPGELFF
14	TRBV7-2	TRBJ1-1	CASSLLTGSAEAFF